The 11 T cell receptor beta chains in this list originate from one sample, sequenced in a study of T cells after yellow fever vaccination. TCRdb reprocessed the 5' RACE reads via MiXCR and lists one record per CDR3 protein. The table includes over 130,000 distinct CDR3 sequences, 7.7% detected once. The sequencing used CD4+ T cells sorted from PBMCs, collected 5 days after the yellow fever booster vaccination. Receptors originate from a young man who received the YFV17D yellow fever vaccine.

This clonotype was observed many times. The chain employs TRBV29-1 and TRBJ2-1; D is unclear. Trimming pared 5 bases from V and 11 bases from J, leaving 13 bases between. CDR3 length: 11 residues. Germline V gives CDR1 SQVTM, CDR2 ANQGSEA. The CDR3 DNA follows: TGCAGCGTTCGGCAGGAACGTAAGCAGTTCTTC. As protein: CSVRQERKQFF.

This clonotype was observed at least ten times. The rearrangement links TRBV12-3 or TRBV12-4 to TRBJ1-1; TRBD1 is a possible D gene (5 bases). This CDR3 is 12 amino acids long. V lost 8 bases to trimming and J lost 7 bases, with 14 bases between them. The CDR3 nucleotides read TGTGCCAGCGGCCAAACGAGGGGTGAAGCTTTCTTT. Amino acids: CASGQTRGEAFF.

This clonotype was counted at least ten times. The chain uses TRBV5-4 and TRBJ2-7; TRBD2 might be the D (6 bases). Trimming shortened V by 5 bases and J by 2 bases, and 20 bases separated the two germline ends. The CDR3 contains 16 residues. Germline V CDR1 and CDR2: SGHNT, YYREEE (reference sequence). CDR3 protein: CASSHHLGGRPYEQYF. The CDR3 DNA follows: TGTGCCAGCAGTCACCATCTAGGAGGGCGACCCTACGAGCAGTACTTC.

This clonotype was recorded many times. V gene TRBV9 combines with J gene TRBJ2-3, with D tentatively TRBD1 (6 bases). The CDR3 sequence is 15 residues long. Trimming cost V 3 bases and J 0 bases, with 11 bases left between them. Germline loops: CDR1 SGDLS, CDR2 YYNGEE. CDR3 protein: CASSDLQGSTDTQYF. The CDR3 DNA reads TGTGCCAGCAGCGACTTACAGGGAAGCACAGATACGCAGTATTTT. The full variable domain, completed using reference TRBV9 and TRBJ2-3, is DSGVTQTPKHLITATGQRVTLRCSPRSGDLSVYWYQQSLDQGLQFLIQYYNGEERAKGNILERFSAQQFPDLHSELNLSSLELGDSALYFCASSDLQGSTDTQYFGPGTRLTVL.

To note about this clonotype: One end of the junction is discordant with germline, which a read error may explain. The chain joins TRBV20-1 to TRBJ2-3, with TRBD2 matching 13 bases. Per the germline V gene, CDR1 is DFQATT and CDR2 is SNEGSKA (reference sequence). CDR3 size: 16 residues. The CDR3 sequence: CCAGTSGKRGTDTQYF. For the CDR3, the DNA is TGCTGTGCCGGGACTAGCGGGAAGAGGGGGACAGATACGCAGTATTTT.

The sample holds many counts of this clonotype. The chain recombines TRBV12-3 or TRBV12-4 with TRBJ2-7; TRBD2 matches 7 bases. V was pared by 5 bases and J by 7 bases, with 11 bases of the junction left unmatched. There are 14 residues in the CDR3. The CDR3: CASSPTREPFEQYF. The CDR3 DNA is TGTGCCAGCAGTCCTACGCGGGAGCCTTTTGAGCAGTACTTC.

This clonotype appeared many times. This CDR3 reads CASSPGLADFYEQYF. In nucleotides, the CDR3 is TGCGCCAGCAGCCCGGGACTAGCGGACTTCTACGAGCAGTACTTC. The V gene is TRBV5-1, the J gene TRBJ2-7, with 11 bases identical to TRBD2. Germline V gene sequence: CDR1 SGHRS, CDR2 YFSETQ. The CDR3 consists of 15 residues. V lost 4 bases and J lost 3; bases outside the gene matches: 6.

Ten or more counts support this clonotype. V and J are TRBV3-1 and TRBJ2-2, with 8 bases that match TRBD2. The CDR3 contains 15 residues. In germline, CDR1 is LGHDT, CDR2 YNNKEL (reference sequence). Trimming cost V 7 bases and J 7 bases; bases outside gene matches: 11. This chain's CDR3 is CASTRRGGSIGELFF. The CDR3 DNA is TGTGCCAGCACCCGTCGGGGGGGCTCCATCGGGGAGCTGTTTTTT.

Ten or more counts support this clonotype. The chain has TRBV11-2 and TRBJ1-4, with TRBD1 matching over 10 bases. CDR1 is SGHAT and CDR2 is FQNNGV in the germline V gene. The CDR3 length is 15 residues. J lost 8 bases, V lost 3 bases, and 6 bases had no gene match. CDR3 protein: CASSLRGTGEEKLFF. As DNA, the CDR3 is TGTGCCAGCAGCTTGCGCGGGACAGGGGAGGAAAAACTGTTTTTT.

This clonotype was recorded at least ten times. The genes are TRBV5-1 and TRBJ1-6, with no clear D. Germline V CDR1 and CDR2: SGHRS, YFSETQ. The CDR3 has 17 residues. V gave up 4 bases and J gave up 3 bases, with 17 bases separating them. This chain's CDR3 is CASSPTPLGYYNSPLHF. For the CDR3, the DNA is TGCGCCAGCAGCCCTACGCCCCTGGGGTACTATAATTCACCCCTCCACTTT.

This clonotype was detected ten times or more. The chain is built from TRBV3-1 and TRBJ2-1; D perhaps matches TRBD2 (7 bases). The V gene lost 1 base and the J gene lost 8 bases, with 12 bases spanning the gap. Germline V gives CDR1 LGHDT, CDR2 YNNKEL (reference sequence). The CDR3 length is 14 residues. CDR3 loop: CASSQGRGGDEQFF. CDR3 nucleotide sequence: TGTGCCAGCAGCCAAGGGCGAGGGGGGGATGAGCAGTTCTTC.